Listed here is a single T cell receptor (beta chain). The antigen remains unidentified. Measured with immunoSEQ multiplex PCR; TCRdb has only the in-frame clones, and not every one. The sample lists some 2 million clones; roughly 95% were seen once. This sample is drawn from a study of shared clonotypes between healthy human individuals. Overall study context: Three plates were used per donor for CD4 naive, three for CD4 memory, two for CD8 naive and one for CD8 memory.

Broader study findings: All-four-donor shared clonotypes had higher generation probabilities than non-shared clonotypes did.

This TCR derives from a man aged 18 to 29 in good health. The sequencing input was naive CD4+ T cells sorted from blood. Stated subset: CD45RA+ positively selected.

Here the CDR3 reads CASSQLGLGSPLHF. The CDR3 DNA reads TGCGCCAGCAGCCAACTAGGGTTAGGTTCACCCCTCCACTTT. This sequence joins TRBV4-1 and TRBJ1-6, with D uncertain. Per germline, CDR1 MGHRA and CDR2 YSYEKL. Trimming cost V 2 bases and J 9 bases, with 11 bases left between them. This CDR3 has 14 amino acids.